The text below deals with one TCR beta chain. Its antigen is currently unknown. Amplification from RNA transcripts yielded the TCR beta CDR3 regions. The first round was an RT-PCR with HTBI primers, and the second round was a multiplex PCR. Each CDR3 protein gets one entry after TCRdb re-called the multiplex PCR reads with MiXCR. The table records a few hundred thousand distinct CDR3 sequences, roughly a sixth of them present only once. These data are taken from a study of Graves' ophthalmopathy and Graves' hyperthyroidism. If no ophthalmopathy appeared within 18 months of follow-up, hyperthyroidism was termed stable. The study recruited hyperthyroidism patients aged 18 to 65 who were newly diagnosed, under 2 months' duration. V was cut by 0 bases and J by 6 bases, with 14 bases left in between. The CDR3 spans 15 residues. Germline V CDR1 and CDR2: MNHNS, SASEGT. General study points: Clonotypes were expanded in thyroid at above 0.001 frequency, and most also appeared in blood. Progression of ophthalmopathy was predicted by the model with 65% to 71% sensitivity and around 72% specificity.

The TCR was taken from an adult woman with stable Graves' hyperthyroidism. This chain connects TRBV6-1 to TRBJ2-5; D perhaps matches TRBD1 (6 bases). Sequencing was done on a sample of peripheral blood. The CDR3 DNA reads as TGTGCCAGCAGTGAAGCCCTGGACAGTCCCAAGACCCAGTACTTC. It codes for CASSEALDSPKTQYF.